Below, one T cell receptor beta chain is given with its context. This clone was recorded once. Its antigen is still unknown. No much larger clonotype is one base removed from it; base qualities were not supplied. Receptors were amplified or captured by the immunoSEQ multiplex PCR assay. The original pipeline was this. A statistical classification framework was developed to diagnose cytomegalovirus status using the catalog of TCR beta chain sequences. Sourced from immuneACCESS, this table was stored by TCRdb with only in-frame sequences that have V and J called. A share of the clones is absent; for the studies checked, an unresolved V gene accounts for under half, and the remainder has no known explanation. V, J and clone size are those of that table, while D and trimming were read from the DNA. This sample is represented by about 170,000 clones; about 89% of them were singletons. Roughly 3% of the sample is in the top ten clones.

The donors belonged to the validation cohort of around 130 subjects, which was separate from the roughly 670-subject first cohort. CDR1 and CDR2 were assigned from the germline V gene (reference sequence) as GTSNPN and SVGIG. Between the V and J ends, shortened by 5 bases and 0 bases respectively, the junction contains 10 bases. From cysteine to phenylalanine, the CDR3 is 13 amino acids long. Solely the CDR3 DNA is kept, with 39 bases framed from the first base. This record comes from a study of cytomegalovirus exposure and HLA in healthy donors (dated 2017 in TCRdb). For the study in its entirety: According to a later analysis, the roughly 120 validation repertoires were produced on the same platform as the 666 repertoires of the first cohort. Along with the approximately 700-subject first cohort, a separate validation cohort of over 90 different subjects was used. The study aimed to test whether cataloging public T cell receptors could reveal signatures of past pathogen exposure. To predict cytomegalovirus infection status, the study combined high-throughput TCR immunosequencing, statistical association of individual TCRs with disease status, and machine learning. The study at large found these results: According to the authors, the approach could potentially be generalized to other disease states and immunological phenotypes. A later analysis lacked HLA typing for the validation cohort, so it scored co-occurrence in that cohort across all 110 or so repertoires. Subsequent analysis determined that TCRs grouped into clusters in the first cohort also showed a tendency toward co-occurrence across the 120 or so validation repertoires, and approximately 94% of cluster scores exceeded 0. The study listed 150 to 200 TCR beta chains as associated with cytomegalovirus. Most TCR sequences were seen in very few donors, while some public TCRs were found in many individuals. In vitro tests confirmed that a few of the cytomegalovirus-associated TCR beta chains recognize cytomegalovirus antigens. In both the original and validation cohorts, the classifier was reported to diagnose cytomegalovirus status with high specificity and sensitivity.

This receptor was identified in a man younger than 35 in good health and CMV-seropositive. Recombination joined TRBV30 with TRBJ1-1; TRBD1 is perhaps the D gene, given 5 matching bases. Sequencing used PBMCs. The CDR3 here reads CAWGGVLNTEAFF. The DNA sequence is as follows: TGTGCCTGGGGAGGGGTACTGAACACTGAAGCTTTCTTT.